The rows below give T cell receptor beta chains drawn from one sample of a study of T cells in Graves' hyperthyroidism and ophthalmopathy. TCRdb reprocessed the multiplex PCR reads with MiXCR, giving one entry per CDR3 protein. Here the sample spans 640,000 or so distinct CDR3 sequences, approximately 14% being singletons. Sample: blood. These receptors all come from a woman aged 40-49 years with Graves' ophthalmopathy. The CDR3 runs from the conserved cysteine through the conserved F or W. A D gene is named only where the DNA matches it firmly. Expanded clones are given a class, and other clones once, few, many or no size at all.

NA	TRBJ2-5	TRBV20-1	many	TGCAGTGCTAGTTGGGGTTATCAAGAGACCCAGTACTTC	CSASWGYQETQYF
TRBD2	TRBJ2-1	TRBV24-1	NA	TGTGCCACCAGTGATCACATAACTAGGGCGGGAGGGATCAATGAGCAGTTCTTC	CATSDHITRAGGINEQFF
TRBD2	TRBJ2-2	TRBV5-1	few	TGCGCCAGCACCCCCGGACTAGCGGGTGGTATTAGCGGGGAGCTGTTTTTT	CASTPGLAGGISGELFF
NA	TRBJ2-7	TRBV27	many	TGTGCCAGCAGTCTCAAACGGGGCTACGAGCAGTACTTC	CASSLKRGYEQYF
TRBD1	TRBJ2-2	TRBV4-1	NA	TGCGCCAGCAGCCAAGGCCTGGCCAGGGGGACCGGGGAGCTGTTTTTT	CASSQGLARGTGELFF
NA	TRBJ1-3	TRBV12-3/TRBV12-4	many	TGTGCCAGCACCCCTGCCGGGACGGTAGTCTCTGGAAACACCATATATTTT	CASTPAGTVVSGNTIYF
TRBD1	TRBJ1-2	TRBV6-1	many	TGTGCCAGCAGGGAGACAGGGAGCTATGGCTACACCTTC	CASRETGSYGYTF
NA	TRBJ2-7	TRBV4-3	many	TGCGCCAGCAGCCAAGGTTACGCTTACGAGCAGTACTTC	CASSQGYAYEQYF
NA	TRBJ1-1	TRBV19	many	TGTGCCAGTAGTATAGCAACACAGAACACTGAAGCTTTCTTT	CASSIATQNTEAFF
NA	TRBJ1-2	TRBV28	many	TGTGCCAGCACCCTAACAGAGAACTATGGCTACACCTTC	CASTLTENYGYTF
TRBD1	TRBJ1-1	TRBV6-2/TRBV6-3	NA	TGTGCCAGCAGTTCCCAGGGGGATTTTACTGAAGCTTTCTTT	CASSSQGDFTEAFF
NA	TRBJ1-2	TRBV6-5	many	TGTGCCAGCAGAACAGGGTGGGAAAACTATGGCTACACCTTC	CASRTGWENYGYTF
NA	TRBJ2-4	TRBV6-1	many	TGTGCCAGCGCGGACATCGAAAACATTCAGTACTTC	CASADIENIQYF
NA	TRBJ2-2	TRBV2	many	TGTGCCAGCAGTGGCTACAGGGGGGGAACCGGGGAGCTGTTTTTT	CASSGYRGGTGELFF
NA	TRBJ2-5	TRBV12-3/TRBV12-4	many	TGTGCCACCTCGAGTCAGGGGAAAGGAGAGACCCAGTACTTC	CATSSQGKGETQYF
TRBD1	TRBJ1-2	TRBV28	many	TGTGCCAGCAGCCAGGACCCCGAGGACAGGGGGCAGTTAGTTGGCTACACCTTC	CASSQDPEDRGQLVGYTF
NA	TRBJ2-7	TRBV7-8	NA	TGTGCCAGCAGCCTAAGGCCCGGGACACTAAACTCCTACGAGCAGTACTTC	CASSLRPGTLNSYEQYF
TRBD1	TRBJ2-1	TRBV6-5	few	TGTGCCAGCAGTTCCGGGACAGGGGTCAATGAGCAGTTCTTC	CASSSGTGVNEQFF
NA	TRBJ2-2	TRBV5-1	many	TGCGCCAGCAGCCCGCTCCGCGCAGGAGTCGGGGAGCTGTTTTTT	CASSPLRAGVGELFF
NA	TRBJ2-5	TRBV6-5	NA	TGTGCCAGCAGTTACTCGGAGATAAGGGAGACCCAGTACTTC	CASSYSEIRETQYF
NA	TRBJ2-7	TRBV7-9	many	TGTGCCAGCAGCTTAGCGCTTGATCAGGAGCAGTACTTC	CASSLALDQEQYF
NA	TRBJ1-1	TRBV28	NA	TGTGCCAGCAAGTTGTCGGGGGCGACTGAAGCTTTCTTT	CASKLSGATEAFF
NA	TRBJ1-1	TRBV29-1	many	TGCAGCGTTGAAGGGAGACAGGCGAACACTGAAGCTTTCTTT	CSVEGRQANTEAFF
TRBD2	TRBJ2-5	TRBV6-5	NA	TGTGCCAGCAGTAACCCGGGACTAGCGGGGCCTCAAGAGACCCAGTACTTC	CASSNPGLAGPQETQYF
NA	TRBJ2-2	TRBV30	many	TGTGCCTGGAGGTGGACCGGGGAGCTGTTTTTT	CAWRWTGELFF
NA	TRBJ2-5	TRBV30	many	TGTGCCTGGAGTTCGGTCCTGACTAATGAAGAGACCCAGTACTTC	CAWSSVLTNEETQYF
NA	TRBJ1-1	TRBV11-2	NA	TGTGCCAGCAGCTTTAACCGGGACGCTGAAGCTTTCTTT	CASSFNRDAEAFF
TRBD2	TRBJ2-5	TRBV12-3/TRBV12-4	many	TGTGCCAGCAGTACTAGCGGGAAGGAAGAGACCCAGTACTTC	CASSTSGKEETQYF
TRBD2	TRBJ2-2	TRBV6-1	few	TGTGCCAGCAGGCGGAAGGGGGCGGGAGGGCCCGGGGAGCTGTTTTTT	CASRRKGAGGPGELFF
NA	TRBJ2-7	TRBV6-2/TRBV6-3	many	TGTGCCAGCAGTTACTCCGCCTCCTTACCCGAGCAGTACTTC	CASSYSASLPEQYF
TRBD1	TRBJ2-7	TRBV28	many	TGTGCCAGCAGTGCAACGGGACAGGGGTACGAGCAGTACTTC	CASSATGQGYEQYF
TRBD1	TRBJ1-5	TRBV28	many	TGTGCCAGCACGCCAGGGGGCGTTGGACAGCCCCAGCATTTT	CASTPGGVGQPQHF
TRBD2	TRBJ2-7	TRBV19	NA	TGTGCCAGTAGTATCAGTGGAGGGAGGGCCAATCTCCGGGGCCTCTACGAGCAGTACTTC	CASSISGGRANLRGLYEQYF
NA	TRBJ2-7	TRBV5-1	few	TGCGCCAGCAGCTTGGCTTGGAATTTACCCTACGAGCAGTACTTC	CASSLAWNLPYEQYF
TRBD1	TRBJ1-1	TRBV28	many	TGTGCCAGCAGTTCCCCTAATCCGGGACAGGGAACTTTCTTT	CASSSPNPGQGTFF
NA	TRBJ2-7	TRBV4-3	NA	TGCGCCAGCAGCCAAGACAGGGCCAACGACGAGCAGTACTTC	CASSQDRANDEQYF
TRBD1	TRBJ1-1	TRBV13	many	TGTGCCAGCAGCTTCTCGGGACAGCCCACTGAAGCTTTCTTT	CASSFSGQPTEAFF
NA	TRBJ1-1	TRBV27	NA	TGTGCCAGCAGTTTTGTGACAGACACTGAAGCTTTCTTT	CASSFVTDTEAFF
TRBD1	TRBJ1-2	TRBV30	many	TGTGCCTGGAGTACAGGACAGGACTATGGCTACACCTTC	CAWSTGQDYGYTF
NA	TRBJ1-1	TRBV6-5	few	TGTGCCAGCAGTTCATCTGGCCCGAGACCCCCTGAAGCTTTCTTT	CASSSSGPRPPEAFF
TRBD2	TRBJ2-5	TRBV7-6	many	TGTGCCAGCAGCTTAGAAGCGGGGTACCAAGAGACCCAGTACTTC	CASSLEAGYQETQYF
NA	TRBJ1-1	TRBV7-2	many	TGTGCCAGCAGCTTAGTCCAGGGCGGGAACACTGAAGCTTTCTTT	CASSLVQGGNTEAFF
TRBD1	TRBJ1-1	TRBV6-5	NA	TGTGCCAGCAGTTACGGGGACAGGTGGGCTGAAGCTTTCTTT	CASSYGDRWAEAFF
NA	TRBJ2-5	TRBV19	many	TGTGCCAGTAGTTTCTCCTCACAAGAGACCCAGTACTTC	CASSFSSQETQYF
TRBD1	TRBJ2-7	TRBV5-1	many	TGCGCCAGCAGCCCAACACAGGGGGCTGTTTACGAGCAGTACTTC	CASSPTQGAVYEQYF
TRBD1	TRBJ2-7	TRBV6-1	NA	TGTGCCACCTACGGGACAGGGGTCTACGAGCAGTACTTC	CATYGTGVYEQYF
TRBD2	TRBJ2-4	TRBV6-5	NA	TGTGCCAGCAGTACTAGCGGAAAAGCCAAAAACATTCAGTACTTC	CASSTSGKAKNIQYF
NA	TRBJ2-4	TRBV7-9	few	TGTGCCAGCAGCTTAGCGACAGAACCTATAGGCATTCAGTACTTC	CASSLATEPIGIQYF
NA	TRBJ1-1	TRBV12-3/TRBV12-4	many	TGTGCCTCCGGGAGGACAGTTAACACTGAAGCTTTCTTT	CASGRTVNTEAFF
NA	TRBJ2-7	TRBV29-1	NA	TGCAGCGTTGAAGCTAGCTACGAGCAGTACTTC	CSVEASYEQYF